These 25 T cell receptor beta chains came from one sample sequenced in a study of blood T cell repertoires in COVID-19. Generated by immunoSEQ multiplex PCR, the TCRdb table keeps only in-frame clones and is missing some. The sample has approximately 32,000 clones, approximately 86% seen once; the top ten hold approximately 24%. Sequenced input: peripheral blood. The receptor source for this set is a human donor in a cohort sampled during active COVID-19.

This clone was seen only once. This chain connects TRBV2 to TRBJ2-5; D perhaps matches TRBD1 (5 bases). V was cut by 5 bases and J by 5 bases, with 15 bases left in between. Germline-derived CDR1 and CDR2 are SNHLY and FYNNEI. This CDR3 is built from 14 residues. CDR3 coding DNA: TGTGCCAGCAGTTTGGCCTACAGGTCGGAGACCCAGTACTTC. It specifies CASSLAYRSETQYF. The full variable domain, with the rest looked up from reference TRBV2 and TRBJ2-5, is EPEVTQTPSHQVTQMGQEVILRCVPISNHLYFYWYRQILGQKVEFLVSFYNNEISEKSEIFDDQFSVERPDGSNFTLKIRSTKLEDSAMYFCASSLAYRSETQYFGPGTRLLVL.

The gene calls are TRBV2 and TRBJ1-2; 8 bases line up with TRBD1. The germline gives CDR1 SNHLY, CDR2 FYNNEI. V dropped 4 bases and J dropped 4; count of bases not matched to a gene: 5. The CDR3 is 14 amino acids. The CDR3 coding sequence is TGTGCCAGCAGTGTGGACAGGGTTGGCTATGGCTACACCTTC. It codes for CASSVDRVGYGYTF.

The V and J genes are TRBV18 and TRBJ1-2; 7 bases agree with TRBD1. CDR3 length: 13 amino acids. Germline V gene data show CDR1 as KGHSH and CDR2 as LQKENI. After removal of 3 bases from V and 6 bases from J, the junction contained 4 bases not matched to a gene. CDR3 in amino acids: CASSPMTGNGYTF. Here the CDR3 DNA reads TGTGCCAGCTCACCGATGACAGGGAATGGCTACACCTTC.

V is TRBV27 and J is TRBJ2-7, with 7 bases matching TRBD2. J gave up 0 bases and V 5 bases, and 4 bases lay outside the gene matches. Germline CDR1 is MNHEY and CDR2 is SMNVEV (reference sequence). The CDR3 has 14 amino acids. The CDR3 DNA follows: TGTGCCAGCAGTCCCTGGGGGGGCTCCTACGAGCAGTACTTC. Encoded protein: CASSPWGGSYEQYF.

The CDR3 DNA reads TGTGCCAGCACCCGGACAGGGGGCATCTCCTACGAGCAGTACTTC. Translated, it gives CASTRTGGISYEQYF. The chain joins TRBV6-5 to TRBJ2-7; 11 nucleotides align to TRBD1. V gave up 7 bases and J gave up 0 bases; unmatched junction bases: 5. The CDR3 consists of 15 residues. CDR1 is MNHEY and CDR2 is SVGAGI in the germline V gene.

The rearrangement joins TRBV19 to TRBJ2-3, with D unresolved. The CDR3 length is 13 residues. Looked up from germline, CDR1 is LNHDA and CDR2 is SQIVND (reference sequence). Trimming shortened V by 10 bases and J by 2 bases, and 13 bases separated the two germline ends. CDR3 amino acids: CATATDDTDTQYF. The CDR3 DNA follows: TGTGCCACAGCGACGGATGACACAGATACGCAGTATTTT.

The chain couples TRBV11-2 to TRBJ1-2, with D perhaps TRBD1 (5 bases). The CDR3 spans 15 residues. V was pared by 5 bases and J by 9 bases, with 22 bases between. Germline V gene lookup returns CDR1 SGHAT and CDR2 FQNNGV. The CDR3 DNA sequence: TGTGCCAGCAGCCAGAACCCGGCGAACGCAGGGAGCTACACCTTC. Translation: CASSQNPANAGSYTF.

This clone was counted only a few times. The chain employs TRBV19 and TRBJ1-2; 7 bases are shared with TRBD1. Losses at the gene ends were 1 base for V and 0 bases for J; bases not matched to a gene: 2. The CDR3 sequence is 15 residues long. From germline, CDR1 is LNHDA and CDR2 SQIVND (reference sequence). The DNA for the CDR3 is TGTGCCAGTAGTATAGGAGGGACAGCTAACTATGGCTACACCTTC. Residues: CASSIGGTANYGYTF. Filled out from reference TRBV19 and TRBJ1-2, the complete variable domain reads DGGITQSPKYLFRKEGQNVTLSCEQNLNHDAMYWYRQDPGQGLRLIYYSQIVNDFQKGDIAEGYSVSREKKESFPLTVTSAQKNPTAFYLCASSIGGTANYGYTFGSGTRLTVV.

The V and J genes are TRBV3-1 (or the pseudogene TRBV3-2) and TRBJ2-3; D is undetermined. The germline V gene encodes CDR1 LGHDT and CDR2 YNNKEL (reference sequence). Trimming took 4 bases from V and 0 from J, leaving 11 bases between them. This CDR3 is 15 amino acids long. CDR3 residues: CASSPHQVSTDTQYF. The CDR3 DNA reads as TGTGCCAGCAGCCCGCACCAGGTTAGCACAGATACGCAGTATTTT.

The V call is TRBV30, the J call TRBJ1-4, with D hard to call. The germline V gene has CDR1 GTSNPN and CDR2 SVGIG (reference sequence). V was cut by 0 bases and J by 10 bases, with 12 bases left in between. CDR3 size: 13 residues. Here the CDR3 reads CAWSVSPPVKLFF. The CDR3 bases are TGTGCCTGGAGTGTATCCCCCCCCGTAAAACTGTTTTTT.

V is TRBV7-9 and J is TRBJ2-7, with 13 bases fitting TRBD2. This CDR3 contains 15 residues. Germline assignment: CDR1 SEHNR and CDR2 FQNEAQ (reference sequence). V was pared by 5 bases and J by 2 bases, with 3 bases of the junction left unmatched. This CDR3 reads CASSPGTSGAYEQYF. The CDR3 DNA follows: TGTGCCAGCAGCCCTGGGACTAGCGGGGCCTACGAGCAGTACTTC.

J is TRBJ2-1 and V is TRBV11-3; 7 bases are shared with TRBD2. The V gene end was trimmed by 5 bases and the J gene end by 6 bases; junction bases not matched to a gene: 7. In germline, CDR1 is SGHNT, CDR2 YENEEA. The CDR3 contains 14 residues. CDR3 bases: TGTGCCAGCAGCCAAGGGAGGGAGGGCAATGAGCAGTTCTTC. Its translation: CASSQGREGNEQFF. The full variable domain, completed using reference TRBV11-3 and TRBJ2-1, is EAGVVQSPRYKIIEKKQPVAFWCNPISGHNTLYWYLQNLGQGPELLIRYENEEAVDDSQLPKDRFSAERLKGVDSTLKIQPAELGDSAVYLCASSQGREGNEQFFGPGTRLTVL.

This clone was picked up a small number of times. The chain combines TRBV7-9 with TRBJ2-7, with 7 bases matching TRBD1. V lost 5 bases and J lost 4; bases outside the gene matches: 2. This CDR3 is 12 amino acids long. Germline V gene sequence: CDR1 SEHNR, CDR2 FQNEAQ (reference sequence). The CDR3 nucleotides are TGTGCCAGCAGCGAGGACAGGTACGAGCAGTACTTC. The encoded protein is CASSEDRYEQYF.

The V call is TRBV30, the J call TRBJ2-5; TRBD2 agrees at 10 bases. The germline V gene encodes CDR1 GTSNPN and CDR2 SVGIG (reference sequence). Trimming took 3 bases from V and 5 from J; bases not matched to a gene: 12. The length of the CDR3 is 16 residues. CDR3 loop: CAWRRGGLATLETQYF. CDR3 nucleotides: TGTGCCTGGAGGCGTGGGGGACTAGCGACCCTTGAGACCCAGTACTTC. The whole variable domain, remainder taken from reference TRBV30 and TRBJ2-5, is SQTIHQWPATLVQPVGSPLSLECTVEGTSNPNLYWYRQAAGRGLQLLFYSVGIGQISSEVPQNLSASRPQDRQFILSSKKLLLSDSGFYLCAWRRGGLATLETQYFGPGTRLLVL.

The CDR3 DNA follows: TGTGCCAGTAGTATCGGACAGTGGGTGGCTGAAGCTTTCTTT. Residues: CASSIGQWVAEAFF. The chain employs TRBV19 and TRBJ1-1, with D possibly being TRBD1 (6 bases). This CDR3 spans 14 amino acids. The V end was cut by 3 bases, the J end by 6 bases, with 14 bases between. The germline V gene has CDR1 LNHDA and CDR2 SQIVND (reference sequence).

The rearrangement uses TRBV30 and TRBJ1-3, with unresolved D. Looked up from germline, CDR1 is GTSNPN and CDR2 is SVGIG (reference sequence). Trimming took 7 bases from V and 0 from J, leaving 16 bases between them. The CDR3 is 15 amino acids. The CDR3 loop is CALEWNRFSGNTIYF. CDR3 sequence (DNA): TGTGCCTTGGAGTGGAACCGATTCTCTGGAAACACCATATATTTT. Variable domain in full (rest from reference TRBV30 and TRBJ1-3): SQTIHQWPATLVQPVGSPLSLECTVEGTSNPNLYWYRQAAGRGLQLLFYSVGIGQISSEVPQNLSASRPQDRQFILSSKKLLLSDSGFYLCALEWNRFSGNTIYFGEGSWLTVV.

The chain couples TRBV21-1 to TRBJ2-7; whether TRBD2, the table's D call, matches the DNA was not checked. TRBV21-1 is flagged as a pseudogene. CDR3 length: 12 amino acids. CDR3 amino acids: CASSREGYEQYF. The CDR3 DNA follows: TGTGCCAGCAGCCGGGAGGGCTACGAGCAGTACTTC.

The rearrangement links TRBV29-1 to TRBJ1-1; a possible D gene is TRBD1 (6 bases). The germline V gene has CDR1 SQVTM and CDR2 ANQGSEA. The CDR3 is made up of 13 amino acids. V was cut by 3 bases and J by 11 bases, with 19 bases left in between. The CDR3 DNA follows: TGCAGCGTTGAGGTGACGGGGGGCCCTGCGGCTTTCTTT. Its translation: CSVEVTGGPAAFF. The full variable domain, completed using reference TRBV29-1 and TRBJ1-1, is SAVISQKPSRDICQRGTSLTIQCQVDSQVTMMFWYRQQPGQSLTLIATANQGSEATYESGFVIDKFPISRPNLTFSTLTVSNMSPEDSSIYLCSVEVTGGPAAFFGQGTRLTVV.

This clone was detected only a few times. The chain combines TRBV3-1 (or the pseudogene TRBV3-2) with TRBJ2-6; D is perhaps TRBD1 (6 bases). Between the trimmed V and J ends, which lost 4 bases and 3 bases, there was a span of 16 bases. Germline loops: CDR1 LGHDT, CDR2 YNNKEL (reference sequence). The CDR3 is 17 amino acids. CDR3 DNA: TGTGCCAGCAGCCTATTGAAGGGACAACGTGGGGCCAACGTCCTGACTTTC. Translating it yields CASSLLKGQRGANVLTF.

The rearrangement uses TRBV18 and TRBJ2-3, with D possibly being TRBD1 (6 bases). The CDR3 is made up of 16 amino acids. V lost 6 bases and J lost 2, with 18 bases in between. Germline V gives CDR1 KGHSH, CDR2 LQKENI. The CDR3 DNA reads as TGTGCCAGCTCCCCGGGACACCCACCGGTCACAGATACGCAGTATTTT. Its protein is CASSPGHPPVTDTQYF.

The chain couples TRBV9 to TRBJ1-1, with D maybe TRBD1 (6 bases). The CDR3 is made up of 17 amino acids. From germline, CDR1 is SGDLS and CDR2 YYNGEE. V was shortened by 4 bases and J by 1 base, with 20 bases between the two germline ends. As DNA, the CDR3 is TGTGCCAGCAGCCCGCCGGTGGGGGGGGCTGCGAACACTGAAGCTTTCTTT. Amino acid sequence: CASSPPVGGAANTEAFF.

J is TRBJ2-6 and V is TRBV5-4; 9 bases line up with TRBD2. Germline V gene sequence: CDR1 SGHNT, CDR2 YYREEE (reference sequence). Trimming at V came to 4 bases and at J to 4 bases, leaving 12 bases not matched to a gene. This CDR3 is 18 amino acids long. CDR3 bases: TGTGCCAGCAGCCCCCTCGCGGGGGGGCCTTCAGGGGCCAACGTCCTGACTTTC. Its protein is CASSPLAGGPSGANVLTF.

This chain uses TRBV18 with TRBJ1-4; TRBD1 matches 11 bases. The CDR3 contains 14 residues. CDR1 KGHSH and CDR2 LQKENI come from the germline V gene. J was trimmed by 6 bases and V by 9 bases; bases with no gene match: 6. The CDR3 DNA reads TGTGCCAGTTCCGGACAGGGGGCACATGAAAAACTGTTTTTT. Translated: CASSGQGAHEKLFF.

This rearrangement joins TRBV18 to TRBJ1-4; 8 nucleotides align to TRBD1. Losses at the gene ends were 5 bases for V and 6 bases for J; bases not matched to a gene: 8. The V gene's germline CDR1 is KGHSH and CDR2 LQKENI. This CDR3 spans 15 amino acids. CDR3 amino acids: CASSSGQVGYEKLFF. In DNA form, the CDR3 reads TGTGCCAGCTCATCGGGACAGGTGGGATATGAAAAACTGTTTTTT.

This chain connects TRBV19 to TRBJ2-3; D is possibly TRBD1 (8 bases). The CDR3 has 16 residues. CDR1 is LNHDA, CDR2 SQIVND, per germline (reference sequence). Deletions cut 5 bases from V and 1 base from J, with 16 bases between. The CDR3 protein is CASSVPTGGGTDTQYF. The CDR3 region has the DNA TGTGCCAGTAGTGTTCCCACAGGGGGGGGCACAGATACGCAGTATTTT.